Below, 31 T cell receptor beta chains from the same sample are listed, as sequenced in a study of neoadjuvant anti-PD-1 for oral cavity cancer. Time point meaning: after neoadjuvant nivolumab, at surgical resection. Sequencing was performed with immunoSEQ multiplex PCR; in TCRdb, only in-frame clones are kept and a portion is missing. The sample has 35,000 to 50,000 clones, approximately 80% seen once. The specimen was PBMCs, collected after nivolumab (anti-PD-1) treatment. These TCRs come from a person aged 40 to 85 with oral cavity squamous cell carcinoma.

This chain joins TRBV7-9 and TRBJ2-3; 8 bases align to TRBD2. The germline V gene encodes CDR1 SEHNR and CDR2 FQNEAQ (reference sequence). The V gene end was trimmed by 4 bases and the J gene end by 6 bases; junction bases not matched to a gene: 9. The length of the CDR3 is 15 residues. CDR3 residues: CASSSGTSQADTQYF. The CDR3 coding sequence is TGTGCCAGCAGCTCAGGGACTAGTCAAGCGGATACGCAGTATTTT.

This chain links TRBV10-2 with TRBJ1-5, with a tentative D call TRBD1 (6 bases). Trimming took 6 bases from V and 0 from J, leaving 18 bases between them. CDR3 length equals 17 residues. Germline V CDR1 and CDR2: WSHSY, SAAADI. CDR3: CASSPGGSPYSNQPQHF. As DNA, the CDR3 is TGCGCCAGCAGCCCCGGGGGCAGCCCCTATAGCAATCAGCCCCAGCATTTT.

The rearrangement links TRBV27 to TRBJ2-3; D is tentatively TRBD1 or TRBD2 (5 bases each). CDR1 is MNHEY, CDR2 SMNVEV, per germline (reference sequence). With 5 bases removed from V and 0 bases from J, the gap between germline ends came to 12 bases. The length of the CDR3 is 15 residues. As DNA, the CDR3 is TGTGCCAGCAGTGGGACCCGAGCTAGCACAGATACGCAGTATTTT. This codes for CASSGTRASTDTQYF.

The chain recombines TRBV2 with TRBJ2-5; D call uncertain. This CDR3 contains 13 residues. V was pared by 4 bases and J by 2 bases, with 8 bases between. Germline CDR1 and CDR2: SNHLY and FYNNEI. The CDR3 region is CASSAQLQETQYF. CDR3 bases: TGTGCCAGCAGTGCACAACTGCAAGAGACCCAGTACTTC.

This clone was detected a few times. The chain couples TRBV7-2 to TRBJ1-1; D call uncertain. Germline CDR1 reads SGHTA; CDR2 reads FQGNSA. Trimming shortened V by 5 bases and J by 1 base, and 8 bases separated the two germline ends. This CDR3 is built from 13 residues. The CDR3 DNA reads TGTGCCAGCAGCACAACACGGAACACTGAAGCTTTCTTT. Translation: CASSTTRNTEAFF.

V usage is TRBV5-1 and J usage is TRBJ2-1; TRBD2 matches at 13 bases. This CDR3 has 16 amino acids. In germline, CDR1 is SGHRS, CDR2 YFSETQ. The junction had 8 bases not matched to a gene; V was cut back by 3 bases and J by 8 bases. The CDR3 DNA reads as TGCGCCAGCAGCTGGCTAACTAGCGGGGGGGCATATGAGCAGTTCTTC. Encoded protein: CASSWLTSGGAYEQFF.

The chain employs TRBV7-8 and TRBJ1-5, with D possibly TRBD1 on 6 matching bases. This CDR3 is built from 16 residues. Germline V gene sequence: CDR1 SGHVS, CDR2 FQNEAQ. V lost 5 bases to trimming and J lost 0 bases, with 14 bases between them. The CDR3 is CASSPRGGTSNQPQHF. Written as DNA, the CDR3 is TGTGCCAGCAGCCCCCGAGGGGGGACTAGCAATCAGCCCCAGCATTTT.

The CDR3 DNA reads TGTGCCAGCAGTGACAGGGGAAGAAACACCATATATTTT. Protein sequence: CASSDRGRNTIYF. The chain couples TRBV6-1 to TRBJ1-3; D may be TRBD1 (6 bases). CDR3 length: 13 residues. Germline values: CDR1 MNHNS, CDR2 SASEGT. Trimming cost V 3 bases and J 5 bases, with 8 bases left between them.

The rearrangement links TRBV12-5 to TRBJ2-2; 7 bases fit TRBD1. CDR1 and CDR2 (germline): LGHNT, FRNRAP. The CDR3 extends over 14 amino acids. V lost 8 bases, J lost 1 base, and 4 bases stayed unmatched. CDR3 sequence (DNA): TGTGCTAGTTTCGGGACAGTGAACACCGGGGAGCTGTTTTTT. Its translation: CASFGTVNTGELFF.

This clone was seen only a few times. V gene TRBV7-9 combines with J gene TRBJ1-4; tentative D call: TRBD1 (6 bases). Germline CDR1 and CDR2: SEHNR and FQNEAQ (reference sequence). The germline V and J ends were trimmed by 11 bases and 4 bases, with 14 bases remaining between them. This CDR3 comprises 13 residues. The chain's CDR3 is CAGRRGGNEKLFF. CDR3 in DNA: TGTGCCGGTCGGAGAGGGGGTAATGAAAAACTGTTTTTT.

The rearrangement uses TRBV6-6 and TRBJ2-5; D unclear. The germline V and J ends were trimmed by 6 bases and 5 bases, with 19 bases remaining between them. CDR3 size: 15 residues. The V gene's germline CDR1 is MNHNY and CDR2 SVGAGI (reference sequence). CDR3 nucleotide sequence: TGTGCCAGCAGCCGACACCGGGCCGGTGCGGAGACCCAGTACTTC. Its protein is CASSRHRAGAETQYF.

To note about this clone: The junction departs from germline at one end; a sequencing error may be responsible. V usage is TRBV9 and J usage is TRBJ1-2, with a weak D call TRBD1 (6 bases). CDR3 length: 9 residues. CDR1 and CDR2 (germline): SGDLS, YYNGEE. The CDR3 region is CASRPTGNF. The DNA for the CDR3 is TGTGCCAGCAGACCTACAGGGAACTTC.

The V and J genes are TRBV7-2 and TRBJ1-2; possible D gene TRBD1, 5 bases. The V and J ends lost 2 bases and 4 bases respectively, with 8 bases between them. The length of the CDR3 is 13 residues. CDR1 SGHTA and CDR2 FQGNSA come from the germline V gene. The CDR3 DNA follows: TGTGCCAGCAGCTTACCAGGGACCTATGGCTACACCTTC. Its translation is CASSLPGTYGYTF.

CDR3 nucleotide sequence: TGTGCCAGCAGTTTGAGGCTCCCCGGGACAGGGGGCACTGAAGCTTTCTTT. It encodes CASSLRLPGTGGTEAFF. The chain carries TRBV27 and TRBJ1-1, with 11 positions matching TRBD1. CDR1 is MNHEY, CDR2 SMNVEV, per germline (reference sequence). V gave up 3 bases and J gave up 4 bases; unmatched junction bases: 10. The CDR3 is 17 residues long.

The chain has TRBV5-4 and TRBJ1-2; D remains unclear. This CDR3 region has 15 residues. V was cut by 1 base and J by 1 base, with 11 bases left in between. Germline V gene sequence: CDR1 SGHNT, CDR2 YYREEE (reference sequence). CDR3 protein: CASSLSSSVNYGYTF. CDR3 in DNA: TGTGCCAGCAGCTTGAGTTCGTCAGTTAACTATGGCTACACCTTC.

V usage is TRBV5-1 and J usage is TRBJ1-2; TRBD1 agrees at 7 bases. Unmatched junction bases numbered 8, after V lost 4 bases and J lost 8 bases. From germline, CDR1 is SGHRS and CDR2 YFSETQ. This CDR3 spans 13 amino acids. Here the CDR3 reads CASSRGQSMGYTF. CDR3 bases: TGCGCCAGCAGCCGGGGACAGTCTATGGGCTACACCTTC.

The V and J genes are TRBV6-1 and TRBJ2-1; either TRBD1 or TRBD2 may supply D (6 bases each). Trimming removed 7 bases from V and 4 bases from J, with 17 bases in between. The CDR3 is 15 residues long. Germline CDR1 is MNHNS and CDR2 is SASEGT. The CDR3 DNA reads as TGTGCCAGCACAAGGGGGGCATTCCGTTACAATGAGCAGTTCTTC. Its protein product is CASTRGAFRYNEQFF.

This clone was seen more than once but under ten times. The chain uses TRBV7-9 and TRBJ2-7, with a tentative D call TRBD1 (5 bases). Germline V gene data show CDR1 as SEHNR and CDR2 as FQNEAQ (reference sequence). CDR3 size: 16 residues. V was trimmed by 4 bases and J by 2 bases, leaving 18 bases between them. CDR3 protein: CASSSTGLEVTYEQYF. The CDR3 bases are TGTGCCAGCAGCTCCACAGGCCTGGAAGTTACCTACGAGCAGTACTTC.

As DNA, the CDR3 is TGTGCCATCAGTGTTGGAGGGGCTGAAGCTTTCTTT. Protein product: CAISVGGAEAFF. V usage is TRBV10-3 and J usage is TRBJ1-1, with a possible D match to TRBD1 (5 bases). The CDR3 length is 12 residues. With 4 bases removed from V and 6 bases from J, the gap between germline ends came to 9 bases. The germline V gene encodes CDR1 ENHRY and CDR2 SYGVKD.

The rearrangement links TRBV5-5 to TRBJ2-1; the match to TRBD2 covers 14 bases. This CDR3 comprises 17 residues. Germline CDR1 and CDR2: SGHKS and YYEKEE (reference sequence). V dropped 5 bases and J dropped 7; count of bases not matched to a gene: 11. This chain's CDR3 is CASRYGPGLAGDNEQFF. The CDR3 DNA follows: TGTGCCAGCAGATACGGTCCGGGACTAGCGGGGGATAATGAGCAGTTCTTC.

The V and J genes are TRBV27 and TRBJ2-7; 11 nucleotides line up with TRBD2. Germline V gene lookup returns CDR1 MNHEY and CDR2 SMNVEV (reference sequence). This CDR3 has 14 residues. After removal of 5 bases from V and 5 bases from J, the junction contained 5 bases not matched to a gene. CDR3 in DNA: TGTGCCAGCAGTCTGGGACTAGCGGCTGACGAGCAGTACTTC. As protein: CASSLGLAADEQYF.

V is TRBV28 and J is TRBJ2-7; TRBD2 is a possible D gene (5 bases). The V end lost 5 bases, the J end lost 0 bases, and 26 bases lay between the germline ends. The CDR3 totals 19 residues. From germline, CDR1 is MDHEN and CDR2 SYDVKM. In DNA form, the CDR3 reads TGTGCCAGCAGTAACCCACTAGAGAAGTTTGATACGAGCTCCTACGAGCAGTACTTC. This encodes CASSNPLEKFDTSSYEQYF.

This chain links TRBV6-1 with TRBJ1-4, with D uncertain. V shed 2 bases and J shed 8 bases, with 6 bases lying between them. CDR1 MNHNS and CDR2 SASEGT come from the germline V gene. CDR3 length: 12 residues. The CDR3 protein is CASSETEEKLFF. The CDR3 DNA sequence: TGTGCCAGCAGTGAAACTGAGGAAAAACTGTTTTTT.

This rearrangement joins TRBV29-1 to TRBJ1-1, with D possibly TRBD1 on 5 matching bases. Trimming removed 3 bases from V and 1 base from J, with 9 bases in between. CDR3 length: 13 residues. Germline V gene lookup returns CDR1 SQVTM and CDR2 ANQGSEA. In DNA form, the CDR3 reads TGCAGCGTTGATCGGGGGGAGAACACTGAAGCTTTCTTT. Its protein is CSVDRGENTEAFF. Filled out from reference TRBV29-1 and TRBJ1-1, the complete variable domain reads SAVISQKPSRDICQRGTSLTIQCQVDSQVTMMFWYRQQPGQSLTLIATANQGSEATYESGFVIDKFPISRPNLTFSTLTVSNMSPEDSSIYLCSVDRGENTEAFFGQGTRLTVV.

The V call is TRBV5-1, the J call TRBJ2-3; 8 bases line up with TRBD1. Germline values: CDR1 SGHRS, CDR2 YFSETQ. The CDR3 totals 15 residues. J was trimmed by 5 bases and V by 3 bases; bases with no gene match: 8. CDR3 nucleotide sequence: TGCGCCAGCAGCTCAAGGACAGGGAGACAAGATACGCAGTATTTT. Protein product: CASSSRTGRQDTQYF.

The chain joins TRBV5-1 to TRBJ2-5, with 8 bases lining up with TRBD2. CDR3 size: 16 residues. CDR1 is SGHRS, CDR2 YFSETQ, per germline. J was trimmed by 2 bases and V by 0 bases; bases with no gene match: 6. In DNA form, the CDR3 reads TGCGCCAGCAGCTTGGGAACGACTAGCGCTCAAGAGACCCAGTACTTC. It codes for CASSLGTTSAQETQYF.

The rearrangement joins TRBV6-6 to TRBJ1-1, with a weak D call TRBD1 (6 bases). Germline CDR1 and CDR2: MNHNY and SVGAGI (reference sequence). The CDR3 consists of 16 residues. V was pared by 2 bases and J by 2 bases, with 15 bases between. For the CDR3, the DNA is TGTGCCAGCAGTTACGGAACGGGACACCTAAACACTGAAGCTTTCTTT. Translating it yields CASSYGTGHLNTEAFF.

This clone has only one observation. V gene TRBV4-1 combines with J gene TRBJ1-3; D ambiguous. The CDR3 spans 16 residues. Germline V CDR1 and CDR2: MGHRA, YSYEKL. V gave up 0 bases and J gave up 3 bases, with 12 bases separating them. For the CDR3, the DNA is TGCGCCAGCAGCCAAGAATCCGGGTTCATTGGAAACACCATATATTTT. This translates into CASSQESGFIGNTIYF.

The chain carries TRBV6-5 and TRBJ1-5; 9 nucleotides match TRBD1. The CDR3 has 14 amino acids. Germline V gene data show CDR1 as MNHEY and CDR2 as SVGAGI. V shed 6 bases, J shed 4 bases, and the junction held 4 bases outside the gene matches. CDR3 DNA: TGTGCCAGCAGAGGGACAGGGTTTAATCAGCCCCAGCATTTT. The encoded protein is CASRGTGFNQPQHF.

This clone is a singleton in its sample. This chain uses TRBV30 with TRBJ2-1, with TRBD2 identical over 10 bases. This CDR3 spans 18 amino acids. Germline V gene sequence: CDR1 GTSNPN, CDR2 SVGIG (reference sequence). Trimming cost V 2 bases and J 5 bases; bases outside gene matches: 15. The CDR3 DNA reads TGTGCCTGGAGTCAATACAGGGGTAGCGGGAGGACAGACAATGAGCAGTTCTTC. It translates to CAWSQYRGSGRTDNEQFF.

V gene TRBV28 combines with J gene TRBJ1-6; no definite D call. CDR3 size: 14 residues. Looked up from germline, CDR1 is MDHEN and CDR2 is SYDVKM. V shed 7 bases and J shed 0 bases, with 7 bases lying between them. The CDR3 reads CASKESSYNSPLHF. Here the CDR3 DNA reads TGTGCCAGCAAGGAGAGCTCCTATAATTCACCCCTCCACTTT.